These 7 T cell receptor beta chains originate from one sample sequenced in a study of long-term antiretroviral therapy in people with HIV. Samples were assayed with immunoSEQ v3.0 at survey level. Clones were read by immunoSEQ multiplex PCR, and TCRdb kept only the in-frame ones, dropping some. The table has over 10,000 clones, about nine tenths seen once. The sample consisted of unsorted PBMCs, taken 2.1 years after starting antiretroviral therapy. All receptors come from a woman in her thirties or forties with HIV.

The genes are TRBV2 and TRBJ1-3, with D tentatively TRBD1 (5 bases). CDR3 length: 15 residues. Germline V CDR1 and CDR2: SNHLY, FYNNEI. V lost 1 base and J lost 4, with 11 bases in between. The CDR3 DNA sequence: TGTGCCAGCAGTGAAGACGAGGGGAGGGGAAACACCATATATTTT. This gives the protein CASSEDEGRGNTIYF.

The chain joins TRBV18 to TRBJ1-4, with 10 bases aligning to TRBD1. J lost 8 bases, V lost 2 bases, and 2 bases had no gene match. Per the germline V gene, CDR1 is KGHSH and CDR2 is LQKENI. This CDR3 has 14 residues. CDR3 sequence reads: CASSPGTGAEKLFF. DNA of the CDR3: TGTGCCAGCTCACCAGGGACAGGGGCGGAAAAACTGTTTTTT.

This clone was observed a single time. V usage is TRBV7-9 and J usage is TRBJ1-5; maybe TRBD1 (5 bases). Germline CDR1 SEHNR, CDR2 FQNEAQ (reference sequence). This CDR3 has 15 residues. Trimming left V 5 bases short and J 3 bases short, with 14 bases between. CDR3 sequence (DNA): TGTGCCAGCAGCCACGGGGGAGATTCCAATCAGCCCCAGCATTTT. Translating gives CASSHGGDSNQPQHF.

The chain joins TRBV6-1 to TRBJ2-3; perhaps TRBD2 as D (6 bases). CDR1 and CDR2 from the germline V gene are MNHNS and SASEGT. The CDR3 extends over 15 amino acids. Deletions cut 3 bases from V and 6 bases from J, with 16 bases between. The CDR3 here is CASSETRADLDTQYF. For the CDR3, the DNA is TGTGCCAGCAGTGAGACTAGAGCAGACTTGGATACGCAGTATTTT.

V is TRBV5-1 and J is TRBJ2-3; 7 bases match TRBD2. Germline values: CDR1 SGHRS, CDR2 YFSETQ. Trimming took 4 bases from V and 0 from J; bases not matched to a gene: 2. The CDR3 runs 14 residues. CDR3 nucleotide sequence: TGCGCCAGCAGCGCGGGGGAAAGCACAGATACGCAGTATTTT. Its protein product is CASSAGESTDTQYF.

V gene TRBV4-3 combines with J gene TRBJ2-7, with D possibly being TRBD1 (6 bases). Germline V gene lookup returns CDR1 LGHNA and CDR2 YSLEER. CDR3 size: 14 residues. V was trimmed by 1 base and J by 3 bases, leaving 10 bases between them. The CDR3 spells CASSQGTVSYEQYF. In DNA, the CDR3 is TGCGCCAGCAGCCAAGGGACAGTAAGCTACGAGCAGTACTTC.

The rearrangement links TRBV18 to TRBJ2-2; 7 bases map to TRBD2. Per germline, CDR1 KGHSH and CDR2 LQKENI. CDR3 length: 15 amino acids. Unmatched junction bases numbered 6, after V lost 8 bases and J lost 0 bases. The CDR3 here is CASPAGASNTGELFF. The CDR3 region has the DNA TGTGCCAGCCCCGCGGGAGCCTCGAACACCGGGGAGCTGTTTTTT.